The 13 T cell receptor beta chains below all came from one sample that was sequenced in a study of T cell changes during pregnancy in multiple sclerosis. The data were produced by immunoSEQ multiplex PCR, yet TCRdb's version contains in-frame clones alone and is incomplete. The repertoire has tens of thousands of clones, 90% to 95% of them found once; the top ten carry 0.3% to 0.4%. This material consisted of CD4+ T cells from peripheral blood mononuclear cells, taken in the second trimester of pregnancy. The receptors originated from a female donor with multiple sclerosis, enrolled in a pregnancy study.

The rearrangement links TRBV6-5 to TRBJ1-2; D call uncertain. Germline CDR1 reads MNHEY; CDR2 reads SVGAGI. The CDR3 extends over 14 amino acids. Trimming removed 0 bases from V and 4 bases from J, with 9 bases in between. CDR3 loop: CASSYSLPSYGYTF. CDR3 DNA sequence: TGTGCCAGCAGTTACTCCCTTCCCTCCTATGGCTACACCTTC.

This clone was observed once. The chain carries TRBV18 and TRBJ2-3; D is unclear. Germline lookup yields CDR1 KGHSH and CDR2 LQKENI. This CDR3 has 14 residues. Trimming stripped 2 bases from V and 2 bases from J, with 8 bases between. The CDR3 DNA follows: TGTGCCAGCTCACCAGTGCGGAACACAGATACGCAGTATTTT. It encodes CASSPVRNTDTQYF.

The chain uses TRBV19 and TRBJ2-1; D gene ambiguous. CDR1 is LNHDA, CDR2 SQIVND, per germline (reference sequence). Trimming took off 2 bases at V and 5 bases at J, with 16 bases between the two ends. CDR3 length: 16 residues. The CDR3 sequence: CASSIRDSNGHNEQFF. Written as DNA, the CDR3 is TGTGCCAGTAGTATAAGAGACTCCAACGGCCACAATGAGCAGTTCTTC.

This chain connects TRBV27 to TRBJ2-3; weak D call: TRBD2 (5 bases). Trimming left V 3 bases short and J 2 bases short, with 9 bases between. The CDR3 is made up of 14 amino acids. The V gene's germline CDR1 is MNHEY and CDR2 SMNVEV (reference sequence). The CDR3 sequence: CASSFAGYTDTQYF. CDR3 nucleotide sequence: TGTGCCAGCAGTTTCGCGGGCTACACAGATACGCAGTATTTT.

The chain combines TRBV28 with TRBJ2-3; the match to TRBD1 covers 10 bases. The junction had 9 bases not matched to a gene; V was cut back by 10 bases and J by 2 bases. The CDR3 loop spans 15 amino acids. CDR1 and CDR2 from the germline V gene are MDHEN and SYDVKM. This chain's CDR3 is CATGQGGRITDTQYF. As DNA, the CDR3 is TGTGCCACTGGACAGGGGGGGCGAATCACAGATACGCAGTATTTT.

The CDR3 loop is CASSLSVLASKETQYF. The CDR3 region has the DNA TGTGCCAGCAGCTTAAGTGTCCTAGCCTCCAAAGAGACCCAGTACTTC. The V call is TRBV7-9, the J call TRBJ2-5; D is perhaps TRBD2 (5 bases). Germline values: CDR1 SEHNR, CDR2 FQNEAQ (reference sequence). The CDR3 spans 16 residues. V shed 2 bases and J shed 3 bases, with 16 bases lying between them.

The chain uses TRBV6-5 and TRBJ2-3; TRBD1 matches at 9 bases. CDR3 length equals 16 residues. Unmatched junction bases numbered 7, after V lost 2 bases and J lost 4 bases. Germline V lookup: CDR1 MNHEY, CDR2 SVGAGI. CDR3 region: CASSYGRQGVPDTQYF. The CDR3 DNA follows: TGTGCCAGCAGTTACGGGCGACAGGGGGTTCCAGATACGCAGTATTTT.

The chain links TRBV7-9 to TRBJ2-2, with 8 bases that match TRBD2. Germline V CDR1 and CDR2: SEHNR, FQNEAQ (reference sequence). The CDR3 consists of 16 residues. V dropped 5 bases and J dropped 0; count of bases not matched to a gene: 5. CDR3 residues: CASSARAGANTGELFF. The CDR3 nucleotides are TGTGCCAGCAGCGCTCGAGCGGGAGCGAACACCGGGGAGCTGTTTTTT. Drawing the rest from reference TRBV7-9 and TRBJ2-2, the complete variable domain is DTGVSQNPRHKITKRGQNVTFRCDPISEHNRLYWYRQTLGQGPEFLTYFQNEAQLEKSRLLSDRFSAERPKGSFSTLEIQRTEQGDSAMYLCASSARAGANTGELFFGEGSRLTVL.

This chain connects TRBV6-5 to TRBJ1-4, with D uncertain. CDR1 is MNHEY and CDR2 is SVGAGI in the germline V gene. V was clipped by 0 bases and J by 6 bases, with 5 bases between them. This CDR3 has 13 residues. CDR3 in amino acids: CASSYSGDEKLFF. The CDR3 region has the DNA TGTGCCAGCAGTTACTCCGGGGATGAAAAACTGTTTTTT.

The rearrangement links TRBV5-1 to TRBJ2-7; D might be TRBD2 (5 bases). From germline, CDR1 is SGHRS and CDR2 YFSETQ. The CDR3 has 16 amino acids. Trimming took 0 bases from V and 2 from J, leaving 15 bases between them. This chain's CDR3 is CASSLALRVGTYEQYF. The CDR3 DNA reads as TGCGCCAGCAGCTTGGCCCTGAGAGTCGGGACCTACGAGCAGTACTTC.

The rearrangement joins TRBV5-1 to TRBJ2-5; a possible D gene is TRBD2 (5 bases). The CDR3 runs to 13 residues. Trimming shortened V by 3 bases and J by 5 bases, and 11 bases separated the two germline ends. The germline V gene has CDR1 SGHRS and CDR2 YFSETQ. The CDR3 DNA reads as TGCGCCAGCAGCTCCGGGTCGGGGGAGACCCAGTACTTC. Translated: CASSSGSGETQYF.

The chain couples TRBV5-4 to TRBJ2-5; TRBD1 aligns across 10 bases. This CDR3 spans 17 amino acids. The V segment lost 4 bases and the J segment 1 base; nucleotides outside the gene matches: 10. Per the germline V gene, CDR1 is SGHNT and CDR2 is YYREEE (reference sequence). Here the CDR3 reads CASSQLGQGGFQETQYF. CDR3 nucleotides: TGTGCCAGCAGCCAATTAGGACAGGGGGGGTTCCAAGAGACCCAGTACTTC.

The V gene is TRBV10-3, the J gene TRBJ2-1, with D perhaps matching TRBD1 (6 bases). The CDR3 length is 14 residues. The ends were cut back, 8 bases at V and 6 bases at J, with 17 bases in the middle. The V gene's germline CDR1 is ENHRY and CDR2 SYGVKD. The CDR3 region is CAIGPQGPGNEQFF. The CDR3, as DNA: TGTGCCATCGGGCCCCAGGGGCCGGGCAATGAGCAGTTCTTC.